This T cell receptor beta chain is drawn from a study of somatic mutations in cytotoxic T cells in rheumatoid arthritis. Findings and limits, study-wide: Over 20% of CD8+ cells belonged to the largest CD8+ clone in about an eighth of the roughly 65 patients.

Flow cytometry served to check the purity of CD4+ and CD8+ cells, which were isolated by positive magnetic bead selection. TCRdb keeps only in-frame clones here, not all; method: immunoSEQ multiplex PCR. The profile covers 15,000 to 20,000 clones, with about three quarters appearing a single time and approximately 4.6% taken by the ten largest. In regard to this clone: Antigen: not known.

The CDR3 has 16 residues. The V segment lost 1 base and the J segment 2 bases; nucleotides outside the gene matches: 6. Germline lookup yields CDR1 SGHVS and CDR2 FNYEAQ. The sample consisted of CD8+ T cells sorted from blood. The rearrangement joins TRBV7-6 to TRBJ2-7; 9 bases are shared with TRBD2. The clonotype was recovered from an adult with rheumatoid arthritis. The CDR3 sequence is CASSLGPAGGTYEQYF. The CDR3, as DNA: TGTGCCAGCAGCTTAGGCCCAGCGGGGGGCACCTACGAGCAGTACTTC.